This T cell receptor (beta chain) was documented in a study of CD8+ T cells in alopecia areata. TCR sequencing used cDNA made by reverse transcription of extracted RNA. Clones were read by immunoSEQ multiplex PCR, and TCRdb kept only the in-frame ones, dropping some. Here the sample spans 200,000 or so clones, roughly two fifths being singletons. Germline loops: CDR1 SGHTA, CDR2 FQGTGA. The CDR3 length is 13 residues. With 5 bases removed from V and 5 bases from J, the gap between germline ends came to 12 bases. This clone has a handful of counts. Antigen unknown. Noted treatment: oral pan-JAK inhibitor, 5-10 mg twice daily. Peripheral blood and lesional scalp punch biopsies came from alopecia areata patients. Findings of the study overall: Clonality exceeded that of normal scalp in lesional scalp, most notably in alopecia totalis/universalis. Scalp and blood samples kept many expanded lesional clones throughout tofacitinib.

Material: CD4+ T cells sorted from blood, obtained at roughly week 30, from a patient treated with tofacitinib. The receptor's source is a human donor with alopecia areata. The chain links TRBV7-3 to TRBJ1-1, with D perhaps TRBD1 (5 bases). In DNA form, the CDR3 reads TGTGCCAGCAGCCGTACAGGATTTACTGAAGCTTTCTTT. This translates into CASSRTGFTEAFF.